One T cell receptor (beta chain) is described in this entry. Antigen: not known. These data belong to a study of CD8 T cells in ankylosing spondylitis. Broader study findings: Some of the motif variants had earlier been found in reactive arthritis patients' fluid and blood. A TCR beta motif made of about eight highly homologous variants seemed typical of ankylosing spondylitis blood.

Scientists made TCR beta libraries using quantitative 5'-RACE with molecular barcodes. TCRdb re-analysed the 5' RACE reads in MiXCR, keeping a single row per CDR3 protein. This sample has 400,000 or so distinct CDR3 sequences; around 26% occur once, and the top ten carry 0.89%. The V segment lost 3 bases and the J segment 0 bases; nucleotides outside the gene matches: 2. CDR3 length: 14 amino acids. Germline CDR1 and CDR2: DFQATT and SNEGSKA (reference sequence). The chain couples TRBV20-1 to TRBJ1-5; 7 nucleotides match TRBD1. This receptor was taken from a male donor with ankylosing spondylitis. Sequencing used blood, either unsorted or a sorted T cell fraction (not recorded which). The CDR3 nucleotides are TGCAGTGCTAGGACAGGGTATAGCAATCAGCCCCAGCATTTT. It specifies CSARTGYSNQPQHF.